These T cell receptor beta chains were read from a single sample in a study of a mutant IDH1 vaccine in newly diagnosed glioma. Method: immunoSEQ multiplex PCR; TCRdb's copy keeps in-frame clones and lacks some. The sample comprises over 35,000 clones, about 81% of which are singletons, and less than 3% rests with the top ten. Their recognized antigens are unknown. The sample consisted of PBMCs, taken from a glioma patient whose treatment included an IDH1 peptide vaccine. The source of these receptors is a woman aged 18-30 years with glioma. Some clones in this sample may be carry-over from other donors' samples. CDR3s include the opening cysteine and the closing phenylalanine or tryptophan. The order of the fields is D gene, V gene, clone size, J gene, CDR3 DNA, CDR3 protein. A D gene is named only where the DNA matches it firmly. For some rows the clone size is stated as once, few or many, or as a class when expanded; others skip it.

-	TRBV9	-	TRBJ2-7	TGTGCCAGCAGCGTAGGGGGAGACGAGCAGTACTTC	CASSVGGDEQYF
-	TRBV5-1	-	TRBJ1-2	TGCGCCAGCAGCTTTGACAGTTCCTATGGCTACACCTTC	CASSFDSSYGYTF
-	TRBV9	-	TRBJ2-7	TGTGCCAGCAGCGTAGACCCCTCCTACGAGCAGTACTTC	CASSVDPSYEQYF
TRBD1	TRBV25-1	-	TRBJ1-1	TGTGCCAGCAGTGAATGGACCTTACAGGGGCCTGAAGCTTTCTTT	CASSEWTLQGPEAFF
-	TRBV4-1	few	TRBJ1-1	TGCGCCAGCAGCCAAGGAGTGGGAGCTTTCTTT	CASSQGVGAFF
-	TRBV19	-	TRBJ2-2	TGTGCCAGTAGTCCCACCCGGCGGAGTGGAGGGGAGCTGTTTTTT	CASSPTRRSGGELFF
-	TRBV7-2	few	TRBJ1-5	TGTGCCAGCAGCTTATGGCCGGACCAGCCCCAGCATTTT	CASSLWPDQPQHF
-	TRBV29-1	-	TRBJ2-3	TGCAGCGTTGAAGAAAGCACAGATACGCAGTATTTT	CSVEESTDTQYF
-	TRBV19	-	TRBJ1-4	TGTGCCAGTAGTACAATACAGGGCCTAGGGGCAACTAATGAAAAACTGTTTTTT	CASSTIQGLGATNEKLFF
-	TRBV10-3	-	TRBJ1-1	TGTGCCATCGCGACGGGGGGCGGAACTGAAGCTTTCTTT	CAIATGGGTEAFF
-	TRBV5-6	-	TRBJ2-3	TGTGCCAGCAGCCCCTTAACGGATATGCGCACAGATACGCAGTATTTT	CASSPLTDMRTDTQYF
TRBD2	TRBV11-2	-	TRBJ2-5	TGTGCCAGTTCGGCAGCGGGGGGCCAAGAGACCCAGTACTTC	CASSAAGGQETQYF
-	TRBV7-2	-	TRBJ2-1	TGTGCCAGCAGCCTAGAAATGAGGTTAGAGCAGTTCTTC	CASSLEMRLEQFF
-	TRBV10-3	once	TRBJ1-2	TGTGCCATCAGTGAAGGGACGGGCCCCGGACCCTATGGCTACACCTTC	CAISEGTGPGPYGYTF
-	TRBV7-6	-	TRBJ2-7	TGTGCCAGCAGCTCCGGACGCCGCTACGAGCAGTACTTC	CASSSGRRYEQYF
-	TRBV14	-	TRBJ2-7	TGTGCCAGCAGCTCAGATTACGGGACACAGGCCTACGAGCAGTACTTC	CASSSDYGTQAYEQYF
-	TRBV13	-	TRBJ2-7	TGTGCCAGCAGCTTACAGGGAGGCGAGCAGTACTTC	CASSLQGGEQYF
TRBD2	TRBV5-1	-	TRBJ2-7	TGCGCCAGCAGCTTGGGCGGGGGGGCCCACGAGCAGTACTTC	CASSLGGGAHEQYF
TRBD2	TRBV6-1	-	TRBJ2-4	TGTGCCAGCAGTGAAGCGCGGGAGATTCAGTACTTC	CASSEAREIQYF
TRBD1	TRBV18	once	TRBJ1-2	TGTGCCAGCTCAGCGATCGACAGGGATGGCTACACCTTC	CASSAIDRDGYTF
TRBD2	TRBV5-1	-	TRBJ2-5	TGCGCCAGCAGTCTAGCGGGCGGAGAGACCCAGTACTTC	CASSLAGGETQYF
TRBD1	TRBV5-4	-	TRBJ1-3	TGTGCCAGCAGCCCTACCCAGGGACAGGGAAACTCTGGAAACACCATATATTTT	CASSPTQGQGNSGNTIYF
-	TRBV13	-	TRBJ2-7	TGTGCCAGCAGCGCGACGGGGGCAGGGGCCCCCGAGCAGTACTTC	CASSATGAGAPEQYF
TRBD1	TRBV5-4	-	TRBJ1-2	TGTGCCAGCAGCTTCGGACAGGTCTATGGCTACACCTTC	CASSFGQVYGYTF
-	TRBV30	-	TRBJ2-1	TGTGCCTGGAGTGTACGCGGGGACTACAATGAGCAGTTCTTC	CAWSVRGDYNEQFF
TRBD1	TRBV7-9	-	TRBJ1-1	TGTGCCAGCAGCTCCGGACAGGTTAAGGGTGGATTT	CASSSGQVKGGF
-	TRBV5-4	-	TRBJ2-2	TGTGCCAGCAGGCTAACAGGAGCTACGTTCGGCTCGAACACCGGGGAGCTGTTTTTT	CASRLTGATFGSNTGELFF
-	TRBV29-1	-	TRBJ2-7	TGCAGCGTTGAAGCCAGGGATGGGTACGAGCAGTACTTC	CSVEARDGYEQYF
-	TRBV6-6	-	TRBJ2-1	TGTGCCAGCAGTTACTCCTCCCGGGACCTTAACAATGAGCAGTTCTTC	CASSYSSRDLNNEQFF
-	TRBV6-1	once	TRBJ1-2	TGTGCCAGCAGTGAAGTGCCAGACAGCAGCTATGGCTACACCTTC	CASSEVPDSSYGYTF
TRBD1	TRBV6-5	-	TRBJ1-5	TGTGCCAGCAGTCGGGACAGGGTCTCCAATCAGCCCCAGCATTTT	CASSRDRVSNQPQHF
-	TRBV2	-	TRBJ2-3	TGTGCCAGCACGAGAAGAGGGGGGACAGATACGCAGTATTTT	CASTRRGGTDTQYF
TRBD2	TRBV19	-	TRBJ2-3	TGTGCCAGTAGTATCGGCGGACTAGCAGTGCCTTACACAGATACGCAGTATTTT	CASSIGGLAVPYTDTQYF
TRBD2	TRBV6-6	-	TRBJ2-7	TGTGCCAGCAGTTACCCTAGCGGGGGGTCCTACGAGCAGTACTTC	CASSYPSGGSYEQYF
TRBD1	TRBV7-6	-	TRBJ1-1	TGTGCCAGCAGCTTTTTGGAGGACAGGGAGGTGAACACTGAAGCTTTCTTT	CASSFLEDREVNTEAFF
-	TRBV6-5	-	TRBJ2-7	TGTGCCAGCAGTCACTCCCCCCTGGGGAGCTCCTACGAGCAGTACTTC	CASSHSPLGSSYEQYF
TRBD1	TRBV27	-	TRBJ1-1	TGTGCCAGCAGTTCCCGACAGGGGGCAGGAACTGAAGCTTTCTTT	CASSSRQGAGTEAFF
TRBD2	TRBV29-1	-	TRBJ2-5	TGCAGCGTCGCCTTAGGGCGAGAAGCGGGAGGAAAGACCCAGTACTTC	CSVALGREAGGKTQYF
-	TRBV27	-	TRBJ2-7	TGTGCCAGCAGTTTATCGTCCGGGAGACGGGGCGAGCAGTACTTC	CASSLSSGRRGEQYF
-	TRBV27	once	TRBJ1-4	TGTGCCAGCAGTTTATCCGGGCGATCCGGAGAAAAACTGTTTTTT	CASSLSGRSGEKLFF
-	TRBV7-6	-	TRBJ2-2	TGTGCCAGCAGCTTACCTAACTCCGGGGAGCTGTTTTTT	CASSLPNSGELFF
-	TRBV9	-	TRBJ2-2	TGTGCCAGCAGCCCGACTCCAGGGACCGGGGAGCTGTTTTTT	CASSPTPGTGELFF
-	TRBV7-9	-	TRBJ1-4	TGTGCCAGCAGCTATTTTCCAGGGGTTGGTAATGAAAAACTGTTTTTT	CASSYFPGVGNEKLFF
TRBD1	TRBV18	-	TRBJ1-4	TGTGCCAGCTCGCCGGACAGGTGGAATGAAAAACTGTTTTTT	CASSPDRWNEKLFF
-	TRBV30	-	TRBJ1-1	TGTGCCTGGATTAGGTTTATGAACACTGAAGCTTTCTTT	CAWIRFMNTEAFF
TRBD1	TRBV5-1	-	TRBJ1-1	TGCGCCAGCAGCAATTTTGGAACAACAGGGGTAATCACTGAAGCTTTCTTT	CASSNFGTTGVITEAFF
-	TRBV30	few	TRBJ1-5	TGTGCCTGGAGTGTGCGGGGGGCCGTACGCAATCAGCCCCAGCATTTT	CAWSVRGAVRNQPQHF
-	TRBV7-3	-	TRBJ1-1	TGTGCCAGCAGCCCCGGCGGTAAGGGTGAAGCTTTCTTT	CASSPGGKGEAFF
-	TRBV6-1	-	TRBJ1-2	TGTGCCAGCAGTGAAGTGGTAGGGGGCTATGGCTACACCTTC	CASSEVVGGYGYTF
-	TRBV11-3	-	TRBJ2-2	TGTGCCAGCAGCTTAGATCCAGCCAACACCGGGGAGCTGTTTTTT	CASSLDPANTGELFF
TRBD1	TRBV11-2	-	TRBJ1-6	TGTGCCAGCAGCCCAAGACAGGGTTATAATTCACCCCTCCACTTT	CASSPRQGYNSPLHF
TRBD1	TRBV30	-	TRBJ1-4	TGTGCCTGGAGTTCATGGGGGGACAGGGGGAATGAAAAACTGTTTTTT	CAWSSWGDRGNEKLFF
TRBD2	TRBV9	-	TRBJ2-6	TGTGCCAGCACTCGGGCTAGCGGGAGCTCTGGGGCCAACGTCCTGACTTTC	CASTRASGSSGANVLTF
-	TRBV7-3	-	TRBJ2-1	TGTGCCAGCAACAAGAGGCAGCGGGCGAGCTCCTACAATGAGCAGTTCTTC	CASNKRQRASSYNEQFF
-	TRBV9	once	TRBJ2-7	TGTGCCAGCAGTCCCAACAGCCACGAGCAGTACTTC	CASSPNSHEQYF